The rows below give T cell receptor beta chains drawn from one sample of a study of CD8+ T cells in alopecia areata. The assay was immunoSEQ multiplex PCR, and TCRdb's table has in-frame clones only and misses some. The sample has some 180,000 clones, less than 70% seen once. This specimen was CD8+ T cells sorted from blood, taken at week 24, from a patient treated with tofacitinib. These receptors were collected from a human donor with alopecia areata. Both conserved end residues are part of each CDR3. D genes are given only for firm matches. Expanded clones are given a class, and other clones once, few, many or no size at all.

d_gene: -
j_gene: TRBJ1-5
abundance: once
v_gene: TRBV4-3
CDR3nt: TGCGCCAGCAGCCAAGACGTTCGGCAGCCCCAGCATTTT
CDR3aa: CASSQDVRQPQHF

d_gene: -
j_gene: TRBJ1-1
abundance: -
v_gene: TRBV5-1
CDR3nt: TGCGCCAGCAGCTTCACGGAGGGGGACACTGAAGCTTTCTTT
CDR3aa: CASSFTEGDTEAFF

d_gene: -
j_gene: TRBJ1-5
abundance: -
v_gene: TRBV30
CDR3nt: TGTGCCTGGAGCCCCGATAGCAATCAGCCCCAGCATTTT
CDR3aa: CAWSPDSNQPQHF

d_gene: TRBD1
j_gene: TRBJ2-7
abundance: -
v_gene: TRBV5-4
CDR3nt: TGTGCCAGCAGCTTTCTGGGGACAGGGACCTACGAGCAGTACTTC
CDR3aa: CASSFLGTGTYEQYF

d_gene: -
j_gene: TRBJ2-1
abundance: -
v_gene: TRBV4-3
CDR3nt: TGCGCCAGCAGCCAAGATAGGGGGGACTACAATGAGCAGTTCTTC
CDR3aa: CASSQDRGDYNEQFF

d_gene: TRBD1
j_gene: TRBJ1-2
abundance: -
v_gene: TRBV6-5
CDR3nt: TGTGCCAGCAGTACGGACAGGGGCTATGGCTACACCTTC
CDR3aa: CASSTDRGYGYTF

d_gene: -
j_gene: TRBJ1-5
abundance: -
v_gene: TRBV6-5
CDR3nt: TGTGCCAGCAGCCCCGACAGGAGAGATCAGCCCCAGCATTTT
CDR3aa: CASSPDRRDQPQHF

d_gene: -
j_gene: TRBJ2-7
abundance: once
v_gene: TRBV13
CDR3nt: TGTGCCAGCAGCAATTGGGGGGGCGCCTACGAGCAGTACTTC
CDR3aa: CASSNWGGAYEQYF

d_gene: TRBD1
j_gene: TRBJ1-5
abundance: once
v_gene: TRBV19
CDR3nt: TGTGCCAGTAGTATAATCCAGGGGGCAGGTAATCAGCCCCAGCATTTT
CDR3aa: CASSIIQGAGNQPQHF

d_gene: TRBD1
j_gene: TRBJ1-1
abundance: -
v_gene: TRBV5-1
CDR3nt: TGCGCCAGCAGCTTCCGGGACAGTAACACTGAAGCTTTCTTT
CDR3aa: CASSFRDSNTEAFF

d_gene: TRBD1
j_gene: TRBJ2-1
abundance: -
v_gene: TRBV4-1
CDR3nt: TGCGCCAGCAGCCAAGCGAGGGGGCATCGCAATGAGCAGTTCTTC
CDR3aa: CASSQARGHRNEQFF

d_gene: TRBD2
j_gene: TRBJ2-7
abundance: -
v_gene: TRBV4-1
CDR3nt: TGCGCCAGCAGCCAAGCCCGTAGCGGGGGGATGTACTTC
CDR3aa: CASSQARSGGMYF

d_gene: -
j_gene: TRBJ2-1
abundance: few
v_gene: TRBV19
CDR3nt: TGTGCCAGTAGACAGAGGAGGGAAACCTACAATGAGCAGTTCTTC
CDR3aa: CASRQRRETYNEQFF

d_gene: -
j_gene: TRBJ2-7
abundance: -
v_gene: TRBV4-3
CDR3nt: TGCGCCAGCAGCCAGGTGGAGGGGATCCACGAGCAGTACTTC
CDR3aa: CASSQVEGIHEQYF

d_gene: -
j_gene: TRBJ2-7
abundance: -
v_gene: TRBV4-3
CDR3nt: TGCGCCAGCAGCCAAGAAAGCCCGAGCTCCTACGAGCAGTACTTC
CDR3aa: CASSQESPSSYEQYF

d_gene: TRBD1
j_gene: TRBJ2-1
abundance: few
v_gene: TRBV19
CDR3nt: TGTGCCACCAGGACAGGGGGCTCGATCAATGAGCAGTTCTTC
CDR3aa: CATRTGGSINEQFF

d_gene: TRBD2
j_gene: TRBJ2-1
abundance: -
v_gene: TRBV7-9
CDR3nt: TGTGCCAGCAGCTCCCCGGATAGCGGGCCCCGGAATGAGCAGTTCTTC
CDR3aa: CASSSPDSGPRNEQFF

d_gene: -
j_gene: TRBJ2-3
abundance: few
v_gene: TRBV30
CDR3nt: TGTGCCTGGAACCCCGGGGAAGATACGCAGTATTTT
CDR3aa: CAWNPGEDTQYF

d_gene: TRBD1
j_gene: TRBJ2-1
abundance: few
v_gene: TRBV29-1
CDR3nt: TGCAGCGTTGAAGTTTCAGGGGGCCCTTACAATGAGCAGTTCTTC
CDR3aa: CSVEVSGGPYNEQFF

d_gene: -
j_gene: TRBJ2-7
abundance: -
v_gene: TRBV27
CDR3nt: TGTGCCAGCAGTCCCCACGCCCGCTCCTACGAGCAGTACTTC
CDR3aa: CASSPHARSYEQYF

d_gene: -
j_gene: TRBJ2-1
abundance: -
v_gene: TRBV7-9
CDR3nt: TGTGCCAGCAGCGCGACACCAAGCAGGAGGTACAATGAGCAGTTCTTC
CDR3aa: CASSATPSRRYNEQFF

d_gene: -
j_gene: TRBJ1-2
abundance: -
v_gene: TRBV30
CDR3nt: TGTGCCTCCCTTTGGGGGTCTGGCTACACCTTC
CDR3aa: CASLWGSGYTF

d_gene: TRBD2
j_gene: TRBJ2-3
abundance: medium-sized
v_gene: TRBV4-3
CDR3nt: TGCGCCAGCAGCCAAGATAATGATTGGACTAGCGCTGGGACAGATACGCAGTATTTT
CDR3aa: CASSQDNDWTSAGTDTQYF

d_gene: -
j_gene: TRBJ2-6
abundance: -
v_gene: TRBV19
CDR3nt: TGTGCCAGTAGGGTTAACAACTCTGGGGCCAACGTCCTGACTTTC
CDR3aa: CASRVNNSGANVLTF

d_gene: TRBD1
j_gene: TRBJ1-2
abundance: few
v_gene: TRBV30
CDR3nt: TGTGCCTGGAGTGCGACAGGGGGCGCCGGGTATGGCTACACCTTC
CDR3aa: CAWSATGGAGYGYTF

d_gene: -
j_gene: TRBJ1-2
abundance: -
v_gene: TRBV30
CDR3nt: TGTGCCTGGAGTTTGTCAAACTATGGCTACACCTTC
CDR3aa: CAWSLSNYGYTF

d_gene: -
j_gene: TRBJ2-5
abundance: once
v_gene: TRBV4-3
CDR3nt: TGCGCCAGCAGCCAAGATCATGAGGAGACCCAGTACTTC
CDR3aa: CASSQDHEETQYF

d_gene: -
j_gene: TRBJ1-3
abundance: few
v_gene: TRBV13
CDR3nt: TGTGCCAGCAGCCCGCTAGGGACCTCTGGAAACACCATATATTTT
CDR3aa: CASSPLGTSGNTIYF

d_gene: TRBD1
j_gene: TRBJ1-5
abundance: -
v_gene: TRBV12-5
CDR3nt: TGTGCTAGTGGTCTCGGGACAGGGGGCAATCAGCCCCAGCATTTT
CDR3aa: CASGLGTGGNQPQHF

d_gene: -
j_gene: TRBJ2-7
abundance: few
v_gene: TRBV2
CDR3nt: TGTGCCAGCCGGTACCAGGGGTACTCCTACGAGCAGTACTTC
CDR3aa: CASRYQGYSYEQYF

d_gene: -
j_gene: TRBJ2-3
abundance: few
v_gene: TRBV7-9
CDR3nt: TGTGCCAGCAGCTTAGGGGACGATACGCAGTATTTT
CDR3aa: CASSLGDDTQYF

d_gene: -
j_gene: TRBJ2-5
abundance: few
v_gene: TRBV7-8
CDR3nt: TGTGCCAGCACCCCCGGGATGGAGGAGACCCAGTACTTC
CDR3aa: CASTPGMEETQYF

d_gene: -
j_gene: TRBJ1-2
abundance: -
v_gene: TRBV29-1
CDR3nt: TGCAGCGTTGACGATGTGTACGCTAACTATGGCTACACCTTC
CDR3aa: CSVDDVYANYGYTF

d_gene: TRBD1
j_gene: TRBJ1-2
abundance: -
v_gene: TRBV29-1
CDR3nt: TGCAGCGCCGGGAGGGACAGGGGTAACTATGGCTACACCTTC
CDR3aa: CSAGRDRGNYGYTF

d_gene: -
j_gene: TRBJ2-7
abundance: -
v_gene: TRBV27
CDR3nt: TGTGCCAGCAGTTTAAGAACCTTCTACGAGCAGTACTTC
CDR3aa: CASSLRTFYEQYF

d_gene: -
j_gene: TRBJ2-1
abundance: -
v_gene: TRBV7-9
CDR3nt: TGTGCCAGCAGCTACGGAACAGCGGATGAGCAGTTCTTC
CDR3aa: CASSYGTADEQFF

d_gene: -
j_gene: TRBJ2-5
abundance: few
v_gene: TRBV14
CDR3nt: TGTGCCAGCAGCCGCGGACGAGTCCTTCAAGAGACCCAGTACTTC
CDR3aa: CASSRGRVLQETQYF

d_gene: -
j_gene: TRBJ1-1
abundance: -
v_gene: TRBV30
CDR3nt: TGTGCCTGGAGTGAGGGAGGGACTGAAGCTTTCTTT
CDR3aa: CAWSEGGTEAFF